Listed here are 30 T cell receptor beta chains from one sample, sequenced in a study of blood T cell repertoires in COVID-19. Sequencing was performed with immunoSEQ multiplex PCR; in TCRdb, only in-frame clones are kept and a portion is missing. The table lists about 400,000 clones, roughly 90% of them singletons. The sequencing input was peripheral blood. These receptors originate from a man aged 40-50 years with acute or convalescent COVID-19.

This sequence joins TRBV5-6 and TRBJ2-7; 12 bases match TRBD1. This CDR3 has 13 residues. V shed 4 bases and J 12 bases; nucleotides not matched to a gene: 8. The germline V gene has CDR1 SGHDT and CDR2 YYEEEE. CDR3 in amino acids: CASSLGTGGALYF. CDR3 DNA: TGTGCCAGCAGCCTAGGGACAGGGGGCGCGTTGTACTTC.

This chain joins TRBV5-4 and TRBJ1-1; D is unresolved. The V and J ends lost 4 bases and 0 bases respectively, with 16 bases between them. Germline V lookup: CDR1 SGHNT, CDR2 YYREEE (reference sequence). This CDR3 contains 16 residues. The CDR3 DNA is TGTGCCAGCAGCCGACCGGGAGAGAGTATGAACACTGAAGCTTTCTTT. Translation: CASSRPGESMNTEAFF.

This chain uses TRBV18 with TRBJ1-1; TRBD1 matches 10 bases. V shed 3 bases and J 4 bases; nucleotides not matched to a gene: 11. CDR3 length equals 17 residues. Looked up from germline, CDR1 is KGHSH and CDR2 is LQKENI. The chain's CDR3 is CASSPPGTGVFGTEAFF. The CDR3 region has the DNA TGTGCCAGCTCACCGCCTGGGACAGGGGTATTTGGCACTGAAGCTTTCTTT.

Of note for this clone: Other DNA sequences in this specimen translate into the identical CDR3. This chain connects TRBV27 to TRBJ2-5; no definite D call. The CDR3 totals 13 residues. Per the germline V gene, CDR1 is MNHEY and CDR2 is SMNVEV (reference sequence). V lost 2 bases and J lost 2, with 6 bases in between. The CDR3 nucleotides are TGTGCCAGCAGTTTAAGTAGACAAGAGACCCAGTACTTC. This sequence encodes CASSLSRQETQYF.

The J gene is TRBJ1-5, the V gene TRBV30; D gene uncertain. Between the trimmed V and J ends, which lost 5 bases and 0 bases, there was a span of 8 bases. The CDR3 has 13 amino acids. From germline, CDR1 is GTSNPN and CDR2 SVGIG (reference sequence). The CDR3 spells CAWSPDSNQPQHF. CDR3 DNA sequence: TGTGCCTGGTCCCCAGATAGCAATCAGCCCCAGCATTTT. Drawing the rest from reference TRBV30 and TRBJ1-5, the complete variable domain is SQTIHQWPATLVQPVGSPLSLECTVEGTSNPNLYWYRQAAGRGLQLLFYSVGIGQISSEVPQNLSASRPQDRQFILSSKKLLLSDSGFYLCAWSPDSNQPQHFGDGTRLSIL.

This chain uses TRBV27 with TRBJ2-7; possibly TRBD2 for D (6 bases). The length of the CDR3 is 16 residues. Germline V gene data show CDR1 as MNHEY and CDR2 as SMNVEV (reference sequence). V lost 3 bases and J 2 bases, leaving 17 bases between the germline ends. CDR3 protein: CASSLRAGRPAYEQYF. CDR3 coding DNA: TGTGCCAGCAGTTTGCGCGCGGGGAGACCAGCCTACGAGCAGTACTTC.

The CDR3 DNA reads TGTGCCAGCAGTCCAGGGGTTGGAAACACCATATATTTT. This translates into CASSPGVGNTIYF. The V and J genes are TRBV12-3 or TRBV12-4 and TRBJ1-3, with D perhaps TRBD1 (6 bases). The V and J ends lost 5 bases and 3 bases respectively, with 8 bases between them. The CDR3 is 13 residues long.

The chain is built from TRBV6-5 and TRBJ2-1, with TRBD2 matching 10 bases. This CDR3 spans 15 amino acids. V shed 5 bases and J 6 bases; nucleotides not matched to a gene: 7. Germline V gene sequence: CDR1 MNHEY, CDR2 SVGAGI. As DNA, the CDR3 is TGTGCCAGCAGTCCGAGCGGGAGGGTCATCAATGAGCAGTTCTTC. Translating gives CASSPSGRVINEQFF.

The V call is TRBV27, the J call TRBJ2-7; 8 bases are shared with TRBD1. Germline CDR1 MNHEY, CDR2 SMNVEV (reference sequence). The CDR3 runs 16 residues. V lost 6 bases, J lost 1 base, and 11 bases stayed unmatched. The CDR3 loop reads CASSPSGTGPSYEQYF. The CDR3 DNA follows: TGTGCCAGCAGCCCCTCCGGGACAGGTCCTTCCTACGAGCAGTACTTC.

The chain carries TRBV4-1 and TRBJ2-7; D may be TRBD1 (6 bases). The CDR3 loop spans 17 amino acids. V lost 4 bases and J lost 3, with 22 bases in between. Germline CDR1 and CDR2: MGHRA and YSYEKL. The CDR3 protein is CASSREGTPRGFYEQYF. In nucleotides, the CDR3 is TGCGCCAGCAGCCGAGAAGGGACCCCTAGGGGGTTCTACGAGCAGTACTTC.

The chain is built from TRBV18 and TRBJ2-7; tentatively, D is TRBD2 (5 bases). Germline CDR1 KGHSH, CDR2 LQKENI. The CDR3 totals 13 residues. V lost 4 bases and J 4 bases, leaving 11 bases between the germline ends. The CDR3, as DNA: TGTGCCAGCTCACTAAAAGGAGGATACGAGCAGTACTTC. It encodes CASSLKGGYEQYF.

The chain has TRBV9 and TRBJ2-2, with D possibly matching TRBD2 (5 bases). The CDR3 is 17 residues long. CDR1 and CDR2 from the germline V gene are SGDLS and YYNGEE. Trimming removed 4 bases at V and 3 bases at J, with 19 bases between. CDR3 DNA: TGTGCCAGCAGCCTAAGTGGCGATCAGAGGGACACCGGGGAGCTGTTTTTT. Translation: CASSLSGDQRDTGELFF.

This sequence joins TRBV7-6 and TRBJ2-1; 7 bases align to TRBD1. V lost 4 bases to trimming and J lost 0 bases; unmatched junction nucleotides: 3. The germline gives CDR1 SGHVS, CDR2 FNYEAQ. The CDR3 is made up of 15 amino acids. The CDR3 DNA reads TGTGCCAGCAGCTCACGGGACAGCTCCTACAATGAGCAGTTCTTC. Its protein is CASSSRDSSYNEQFF.

The J gene is TRBJ1-4, the V gene TRBV2; 8 nucleotides agree with TRBD1. Germline loops: CDR1 SNHLY, CDR2 FYNNEI. The CDR3 loop spans 15 amino acids. V trimming: 7 bases; J trimming: 0 bases; junction bases outside the gene matches: 4. DNA of the CDR3: TGTGCCAGCACAGGGGGCGAGGCAACTAATGAAAAACTGTTTTTT. This gives the protein CASTGGEATNEKLFF.

The rearrangement uses TRBV27 and TRBJ1-5, with D possibly being TRBD1 (6 bases). Germline V CDR1 and CDR2: MNHEY, SMNVEV (reference sequence). Trimming removed 1 base at V and 3 bases at J, with 13 bases between. The CDR3 extends over 16 amino acids. CDR3 coding DNA: TGTGCCAGCAGTTTATGGCCGACAGGCACCAATCAGCCCCAGCATTTT. Translated: CASSLWPTGTNQPQHF.

This clone was recorded once. The chain combines TRBV15 with TRBJ2-1, with a possible D match to TRBD1 (5 bases). The V gene's germline CDR1 is LNHNV and CDR2 YYDKDF (reference sequence). V was trimmed by 0 bases and J by 9 bases, leaving 15 bases between them. The CDR3 extends over 15 amino acids. The CDR3 bases are TGTGCCACCAGCAGAGATCAGGGATACGACGGTGAGCAGTTCTTC. The encoded protein is CATSRDQGYDGEQFF.

This chain joins TRBV7-6 and TRBJ1-2; TRBD1 matches at 8 bases. Germline V gene sequence: CDR1 SGHVS, CDR2 FNYEAQ. The trim removed 4 bases at V and 7 bases at J, leaving 5 bases unmatched. The CDR3 covers 13 residues. The CDR3, as DNA: TGTGCCAGCAGCTACGGACAGGGTAGTGGCTACACCTTC. Translation: CASSYGQGSGYTF.

V gene TRBV18 combines with J gene TRBJ2-7; 7 bases map to TRBD2. This CDR3 comprises 14 residues. With 6 bases clipped from V and 12 bases from J, the junction kept 17 bases outside the gene matches. Germline V lookup: CDR1 KGHSH, CDR2 LQKENI. The chain's CDR3 is CASSSGRGTEKGYF. Written as DNA, the CDR3 is TGTGCCAGCTCTTCGGGGAGGGGAACCGAAAAGGGGTACTTC.

The rearrangement links TRBV28 to TRBJ2-1; D is uncertain. Looked up from germline, CDR1 is MDHEN and CDR2 is SYDVKM. The germline V and J ends were trimmed by 6 bases and 0 bases, with 15 bases remaining between them. The CDR3 consists of 16 residues. The CDR3 DNA reads TGTGCCAGCAGATATTTTGACTCCTACTCCTACAATGAGCAGTTCTTC. Its protein is CASRYFDSYSYNEQFF.

V usage is TRBV6-2 or TRBV6-3 and J usage is TRBJ1-1, with TRBD1 identical over 9 bases. CDR1 and CDR2 from the germline V gene are MNHEY and SVGEGT. This CDR3 spans 15 amino acids. With V trimmed by 4 bases and J by 4 bases, 7 bases remained unmatched. The CDR3 region is CASSSPGQGATEAFF. For the CDR3, the DNA is TGTGCCAGCAGTTCGCCGGGACAGGGTGCCACTGAAGCTTTCTTT.

The chain carries TRBV30 and TRBJ1-1, with D maybe TRBD1 (6 bases). The CDR3 runs to 14 residues. V lost 5 bases, J lost 4 bases, and 17 bases lay in between. Germline values: CDR1 GTSNPN, CDR2 SVGIG (reference sequence). DNA of the CDR3: TGTGCCTGGGGACCAGGGGCCCTCTTCACTGAAGCTTTCTTT. It translates to CAWGPGALFTEAFF.

As to this clone: Its ends do not fully match the called genes, so a read error is possible. The V gene is TRBV7-7, the J gene TRBJ2-2; no clear D. The germline V gene encodes CDR1 SSHAT and CDR2 FNYEAQ (reference sequence). This CDR3 contains 14 residues. The CDR3 here is CASSSSRDTGELFF. As DNA, the CDR3 is TGTGCTAGCAGCTCTAGTCGGGACACCGGGGAGCTGTTTTTT. The complete variable domain, with remaining parts taken from reference TRBV7-7 and TRBJ2-2, reads GAGVSQSPRYKVTKRGQDVTLRCDPISSHATLYWYQQALGQGPEFLTYFNYEAQPDKSGLPSDRFSAERPEGSISTLTIQRTEQRDSAMYRCASSSSRDTGELFFGEGSRLTVL.

The J gene is TRBJ2-7, the V gene TRBV19; no firm D call. Germline lookup yields CDR1 LNHDA and CDR2 SQIVND (reference sequence). CDR3 length: 14 amino acids. V shed 5 bases and J shed 0 bases, with 11 bases lying between them. The CDR3 DNA follows: TGTGCCAGTAGTTCCCAGGTGAGCTCCTACGAGCAGTACTTC. Residues: CASSSQVSSYEQYF.

CDR3 nucleotides: TGCAGCGTTGAAGGAGGGACTAGCGGGAGGGGATACACCGGGGAGCTGTTTTTT. As protein: CSVEGGTSGRGYTGELFF. V usage is TRBV29-1 and J usage is TRBJ2-2; 16 bases are shared with TRBD2. Trimming cost V 1 base and J 3 bases; bases outside gene matches: 5. This CDR3 contains 18 residues. Germline V gene sequence: CDR1 SQVTM, CDR2 ANQGSEA.

The CDR3 reads CASSLAQGIFYEQYF. The CDR3 DNA sequence: TGTGCCAGCAGTTTGGCACAGGGAATATTCTACGAGCAGTACTTC. V and J are TRBV28 and TRBJ2-7, with a tentative D call TRBD1 (6 bases). The V end was cut by 3 bases, the J end by 3 bases, with 15 bases between. The CDR3 has 15 residues. Germline V gives CDR1 MDHEN, CDR2 SYDVKM.

The rearrangement joins TRBV19 to TRBJ2-7; TRBD1 matches at 8 bases. After removal of 8 bases from V and 7 bases from J, the junction contained 10 bases not matched to a gene. CDR1 LNHDA and CDR2 SQIVND come from the germline V gene (reference sequence). CDR3 length: 13 amino acids. The DNA for the CDR3 is TGTGCCAGTTCTAAGGACAGGGAAGCGGAGCAGTACTTC. Its translation is CASSKDREAEQYF.

CDR3 nucleotides: TGTGCCAGCAGCCCTTTCGCGGGAGCGGGAGGAAGGAATGAGCAGTTCTTC. Its protein product is CASSPFAGAGGRNEQFF. The chain carries TRBV7-3 and TRBJ2-1, with TRBD2 matching over 9 bases. CDR3 length: 17 residues. J lost 7 bases, V lost 5 bases, and 15 bases had no gene match. Germline assignment: CDR1 SGHTA and CDR2 FQGTGA.

This chain uses TRBV10-3 with TRBJ2-7; D may be TRBD2 (6 bases). Germline CDR1 ENHRY, CDR2 SYGVKD. V lost 6 bases and J lost 4, with 16 bases in between. The CDR3 contains 14 residues. In DNA, the CDR3 is TGTGCCATCAGGGAGAGACCGGGGGAGTACGAGCAGTACTTC. Translated: CAIRERPGEYEQYF.

The rearrangement uses TRBV6-5 and TRBJ1-2; the D is unclear. This CDR3 comprises 15 residues. Trimming removed 3 bases at V and 0 bases at J, with 11 bases between. From germline, CDR1 is MNHEY and CDR2 SVGAGI. This CDR3 reads CASSYLQKTNYGYTF. CDR3 in DNA: TGTGCCAGCAGTTATCTTCAGAAGACTAACTATGGCTACACCTTC.

This clone was observed a single time. This chain uses TRBV10-3 with TRBJ1-3; tentative D call: TRBD1 (5 bases). Germline CDR1 ENHRY, CDR2 SYGVKD. V lost 4 bases, J lost 0 bases, and 13 bases lay in between. The CDR3 is made up of 16 amino acids. CDR3 amino acids: CAISALHRISGNTIYF. The CDR3 DNA is TGTGCCATCAGTGCCCTACACAGGATCTCTGGAAACACCATATATTTT.